Listed below are T cell receptor beta chains from one sample, sequenced in a study of T cell repertoires in ileal Crohn's disease. TCRdb's table, derived via immunoSEQ multiplex PCR, lists solely in-frame clones and lacks some. The sample lists 13,000 to 15,000 clones; around 72% were seen once. Material: ileal tissue. These receptors all come from an adult with Crohn's disease. Each CDR3 is given with its conserved first and last residue.

j_call	v_call	cdr3_aa
TRBJ1-4	TRBV2	CASRGPSGRNEKLFF
TRBJ2-7	TRBV11-2	CASSLEERSEQYF
TRBJ2-7	TRBV30	CAYDREAYEQYF
TRBJ2-2	TRBV19	CASSDGINGELFF
TRBJ2-3	TRBV6-1	CASNGEARITDTQYF
TRBJ2-1	TRBV18	CASSPTVGEQFF
TRBJ2-3	TRBV28	CASSPTAYTQYF
TRBJ2-6	TRBV4-3	CASSQDLGSSGANVLTF
TRBJ1-1	TRBV10-3	CAIRIGDRNTEAFF
TRBJ2-7	TRBV7-2	CASSSNYEQYF
TRBJ2-7	TRBV27	CARLADYEQYF
TRBJ2-7	TRBV5-1	CASSGGSYYEQYF
TRBJ2-7	TRBV7-2	CASSWESAYEQYF
TRBJ2-5	TRBV6-1	CASRFLGTQETQYF
TRBJ2-5	TRBV6-1	CASSQGTSGIHQETQYF
TRBJ1-1	TRBV5-1	CASSLAGQNTEAFF
TRBJ2-2	TRBV30	CAVRKGGQANTGELFF
TRBJ1-1	TRBV6-6	CASSYVSGGTTEAFF
TRBJ2-2	TRBV27	CASSLSGLLTGELFF
TRBJ2-7	TRBV9	CASSVVASGSLYEQYF
TRBJ1-2	TRBV6-5	CASSYFGGGSNYGYTF
TRBJ2-1	TRBV4-2	CASKASGGNEQFF
TRBJ1-6	TRBV21-1	CAPGRGDNSPLHF
TRBJ2-7	TRBV6-1	CASSPASGGNYEQYF
TRBJ1-5	TRBV4-1	CASSQDWTGTDNQPQHF
TRBJ1-1	TRBV6-6	CASSYTSGRKTEAFF
TRBJ1-2	TRBV7-2	CASSSGGISYGYTF